The clone carrying this TCR beta chain was detected only a few times. The junction had 6 bases not matched to a gene; V was cut back by 5 bases and J by 6 bases. The CDR3 consists of 14 residues. Per the germline V gene, CDR1 is SGHTA and CDR2 is FQGNSA. Unique molecular identifiers were incorporated into the prepared TCRbeta library. TCRdb redid the calling of the PCR reads with MiXCR, one entry per CDR3 protein. The sample lists around 480,000 distinct CDR3 sequences; about 31% were seen once. This sample was taken from a study of T-cell reconstitution after alpha-beta-depleted transplantation in children.

This TCR was recovered from a human donor who donated a stem cell graft to a child with aplastic anemia. Material: PBMCs from the stem cell graft donor, obtained from the stem cell graft. The J gene is TRBJ1-5, the V gene TRBV7-2; TRBD1 aligns across 8 bases. As DNA, the CDR3 is TGTGCCAGCAGCCTGGGACAGGACATTCAGCCCCAGCATTTT. This encodes CASSLGQDIQPQHF.